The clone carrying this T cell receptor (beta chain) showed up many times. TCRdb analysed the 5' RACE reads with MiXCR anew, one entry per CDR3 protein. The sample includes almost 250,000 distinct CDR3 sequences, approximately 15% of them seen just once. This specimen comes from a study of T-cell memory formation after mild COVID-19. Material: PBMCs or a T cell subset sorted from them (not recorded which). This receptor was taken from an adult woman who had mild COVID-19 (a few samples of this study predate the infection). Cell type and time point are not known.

As DNA, the CDR3 is TGTGCCAGCAGCCAAGACCAGGGGACAGGGGTAGGTGAGCAGTTCTTC. Its protein product is CASSQDQGTGVGEQFF. The chain recombines TRBV4-2 with TRBJ2-1; 10 bases map to TRBD1. V shed 0 bases and J 9 bases; nucleotides not matched to a gene: 8. Germline V gene sequence: CDR1 LGHNA, CDR2 YNFKEQ. The CDR3 has 16 residues.